The entry below describes one T cell receptor (beta chain). What antigen it recognizes has not been identified. Base qualities were left out, and no much larger clone turns up one base away. The data were taken from a study of blood T cell repertoires in COVID-19 (TCRdb year 2020). About the study as a whole: Collaborator samples came from the United States, Italy and Spain and covered acute and convalescent phases of COVID-19. The material from the prospective study consisted of cDNA or gDNA derived from T cells, B-cell-depleted T cells, or PBMCs. The dataset comprised deeply sampled blood TCRbeta repertoires from subjects exposed to, actively infected with, or recovered from COVID-19. The repertoires were released in a freely available public database intended as a resource for research on the immune response to SARS-CoV-2. The samples were drawn from the first 160 participants of the ongoing ImmuneRACE study and from about 1,200 subjects provided by 6 global collaborators. Nearly every sample came with metadata listing a de-identified subject ID, COVID-19 status, age in years and sex. Where available, HLA class I and class II types were taken from metadata supplied by the sample provider and were not determined by assay-based typing. Here is what the overall study found, with its caveats: The quantity of clinical and demographic metadata differed by source and by participant and was supplied without curation.

The germline ends are 12 bases apart after V is trimmed by 5 bases and J by 7 bases. Its CDR3 holds 12 amino acids, cysteine through phenylalanine. The retained sequence is limited to the CDR3, 36 bases, with the frame set at the first base. The germline V gene sets CDR1 to SGHTA and CDR2 to FQGNSA. The collaborating institutions used their own protocols to collect whole blood in K2EDTA tubes. For TCRbeta analysis, collaborator samples were shipped as frozen whole blood, as isolated PBMCs, or as DNA extracted from either sample type. The immunoSEQ Assay, a bias-controlled multiplex PCR, was used to amplify TCRbeta CDR3 regions from genomic DNA. The original methods were these. The number of nucleated cells in each sample was estimated from the amplification of reference gene primers within the assay. Sequence reads were collapsed and filtered to measure the absolute abundance of every unique TCRbeta CDR3 rearrangement. For each sample, productive Simpson clonality was calculated by taking the square root of Simpson's diversity index across productive rearrangements. Here the immuneACCESS table is served through TCRdb, limited to in-frame sequences with V and J called. Missing clones are a known gap in these copies; in checked studies unresolved V genes cover under half, and the rest lacks a known reason. That table supplies the V and J calls and clone size; D and trimming were determined from the DNA. This sample gives a few hundred thousand clones in total; 65% to 90% of them show up just once. The ten largest make up 9.5% to 10% of the sample.

The material sequenced was peripheral blood. The sequence is built from TRBV7-2 and TRBJ2-7; a tentative D match to TRBD2 spans 6 bases. The TCR was taken from a man aged 50 to 60 with active or convalescent COVID-19. The sequenced DNA is TGTGCCAGCAGCCCCCGAGGAGGGGAGCAGTACTTC. This is translated as CASSPRGGEQYF.